The present entry profiles one T cell receptor beta chain with its context. CDR1 is ENHRY and CDR2 is SYGVKD in the germline V gene. The CDR3 is 15 amino acids. Deletions cut 0 bases from V and 5 bases from J, with 13 bases between. The method was immunoSEQ multiplex PCR; TCRdb's version includes in-frame clones alone and lacks a portion of them. The sample consists of about 120,000 clones, roughly nine tenths of them appearing once. This sample is drawn from a study of T cell responses to AZD1222 COVID-19 vaccine. Study details: The study pooled second doses at about 4 or about 12 weeks.

This material consisted of peripheral blood, taken on day 0 of AZD1222 vaccination. The TCR was taken from an adult in good health. The V call is TRBV10-3, the J call TRBJ2-5, with D maybe TRBD2 (6 bases). CDR3 DNA sequence: TGTGCCATCAGTGAGTCGGGCAGGGAGGACGAGACCCAGTACTTC. This gives the protein CAISESGREDETQYF.